The entry below describes one TCR beta chain. The data originate from a study of blood T cell repertoires in COVID-19. The assay was immunoSEQ multiplex PCR, and TCRdb's table has in-frame clones only and misses some. The sample yields 100,000 or so clones, approximately 90% seen once. Germline values: CDR1 SQVTM, CDR2 ANQGSEA. Trimming removed 0 bases from V and 6 bases from J, with 11 bases in between. The CDR3 runs 13 residues. This TCR derives from a man aged 45-65 years with active COVID-19. J is TRBJ1-1 and V is TRBV29-1; D unresolved. Material: peripheral blood. As DNA, the CDR3 is TGCAGCGTTGAAGAGAATGGGCCCCCTGAAGCTTTCTTT. It is translated as CSVEENGPPEAFF.